This is a list of T cell receptor beta chains from one sample in a study of cytomegalovirus exposure and HLA in healthy donors. Assay used: immunoSEQ multiplex PCR; TCRdb lists only in-frame clones, some missing. The sample yields approximately 180,000 clones, roughly 70% seen once. Sequencing was carried out using PBMCs. The receptor set was obtained from a woman aged 30 to 39 in good health and CMV-seronegative. The CDR3 runs from the conserved cysteine through the conserved F or W. Size values are once, few and many counts, or a class for expanded clones, and some rows have none.

v_gene	len	j_gene	abundance	CDR3aa
TRBV5-1	14	TRBJ2-5	few	CASSLEAGQETQYF
TRBV9	12	TRBJ2-7	-	CASSLDRGEQYF
TRBV4-3	17	TRBJ2-1	few	CASSQFRGSGGAHEQFF
TRBV6-4	15	TRBJ2-1	-	CASSDGGQGADEQFF
TRBV7-2	18	TRBJ1-2	-	CASSFFVGRYAANYGYTF
TRBV9	16	TRBJ1-2	-	CASSVGDFRGMDGYTF
TRBV7-3	15	TRBJ2-3	-	CASSLIAGLGDTQYF
TRBV7-2	14	TRBJ2-7	-	CASSLEAGGNEQYF
TRBV6-4	15	TRBJ2-1	-	CASSIFAGGYNEQFF
TRBV29-1	12	TRBJ2-5	-	CSVGPGQETQYF
TRBV7-2	13	TRBJ1-1	few	CASTSLVGTEAFF
TRBV11-1	15	TRBJ2-7	-	CASSWTSGTTYEQYF
TRBV5-1	17	TRBJ2-7	-	CASSFFYDRDRSYEQYF
TRBV7-8	14	TRBJ2-1	-	CASSPQGASNEQFF
TRBV13	12	TRBJ2-7	-	CASSSESGPEYF
TRBV11-2	14	TRBJ1-1	-	CASSLGAFDTEAFF
TRBV28	13	TRBJ2-7	-	CASRWAGGHEQYF
TRBV2	15	TRBJ1-1	-	CASRGERPTGAEAFF
TRBV2	20	TRBJ2-1	once	CASSLHPGTSGRKSYNEQFF
TRBV6-5	14	TRBJ1-6	-	CASSYAGGNSPLHF
TRBV13	14	TRBJ2-7	-	CASSSGTGWYEQYF
TRBV5-5	16	TRBJ2-5	once	CASSLGQGAGQETQYF
TRBV27	15	TRBJ2-7	-	CASRVLEDSSYEQYF
TRBV18	15	TRBJ2-3	-	CASSLGTGPPDTQYF
TRBV6-1	12	TRBJ2-7	-	CASARLIYEQYF
TRBV19	15	TRBJ2-6	-	CASSMTGAGANVLTF
TRBV7-9	17	TRBJ2-1	few	CASSLEVSRTGYNEQFF
TRBV23-1	13	TRBJ1-4	-	CASSPQINEKLFF
TRBV19	19	TRBJ1-4	-	CASSIRDSSYTATNEKLFF
TRBV25-1	16	TRBJ2-7	-	CASSDPRDRGSYEQYF
TRBV6-5	15	TRBJ2-2	few	CASSPTVLNTGELFF
TRBV9	18	TRBJ1-1	-	CASSVDNLGGEEDTEAFF
TRBV2	15	TRBJ1-2	-	CASRDRDTANYGYTF
TRBV13	16	TRBJ2-7	once	CASSSTSGGAVYEQYF
TRBV27	16	TRBJ1-1	-	CASRGPLRDRHTEAFF
TRBV2	14	TRBJ1-1	-	CASSEVTGRTEAFF
TRBV5-6	16	TRBJ2-1	-	CASSDDSSGGANEQFF
TRBV7-3	16	TRBJ2-1	-	CASSSLAGSTYNEQFF
TRBV27	13	TRBJ2-1	-	CASSLDRGGEQFF
TRBV7-2	15	TRBJ2-2	-	CASNITPLAAGELFF
TRBV4-1	16	TRBJ1-5	-	CASSQVGGTPGQPQHF
TRBV11-3	14	TRBJ2-7	-	CASSPRQGSYEQYF
TRBV7-9	15	TRBJ2-5	-	CASSLAQDSKETQYF
TRBV30	15	TRBJ2-1	-	CAWTPGTGLYNEQFF
TRBV4-1	18	TRBJ1-1	few	CASSILAGVSVSNTEAFF
TRBV11-2	16	TRBJ2-3	few	CASSFSGRLNVDTQYF
TRBV5-1	14	TRBJ2-7	-	CASSLREGLYEQYF
TRBV4-2	11	TRBJ2-1	-	CASSLAGEQFF